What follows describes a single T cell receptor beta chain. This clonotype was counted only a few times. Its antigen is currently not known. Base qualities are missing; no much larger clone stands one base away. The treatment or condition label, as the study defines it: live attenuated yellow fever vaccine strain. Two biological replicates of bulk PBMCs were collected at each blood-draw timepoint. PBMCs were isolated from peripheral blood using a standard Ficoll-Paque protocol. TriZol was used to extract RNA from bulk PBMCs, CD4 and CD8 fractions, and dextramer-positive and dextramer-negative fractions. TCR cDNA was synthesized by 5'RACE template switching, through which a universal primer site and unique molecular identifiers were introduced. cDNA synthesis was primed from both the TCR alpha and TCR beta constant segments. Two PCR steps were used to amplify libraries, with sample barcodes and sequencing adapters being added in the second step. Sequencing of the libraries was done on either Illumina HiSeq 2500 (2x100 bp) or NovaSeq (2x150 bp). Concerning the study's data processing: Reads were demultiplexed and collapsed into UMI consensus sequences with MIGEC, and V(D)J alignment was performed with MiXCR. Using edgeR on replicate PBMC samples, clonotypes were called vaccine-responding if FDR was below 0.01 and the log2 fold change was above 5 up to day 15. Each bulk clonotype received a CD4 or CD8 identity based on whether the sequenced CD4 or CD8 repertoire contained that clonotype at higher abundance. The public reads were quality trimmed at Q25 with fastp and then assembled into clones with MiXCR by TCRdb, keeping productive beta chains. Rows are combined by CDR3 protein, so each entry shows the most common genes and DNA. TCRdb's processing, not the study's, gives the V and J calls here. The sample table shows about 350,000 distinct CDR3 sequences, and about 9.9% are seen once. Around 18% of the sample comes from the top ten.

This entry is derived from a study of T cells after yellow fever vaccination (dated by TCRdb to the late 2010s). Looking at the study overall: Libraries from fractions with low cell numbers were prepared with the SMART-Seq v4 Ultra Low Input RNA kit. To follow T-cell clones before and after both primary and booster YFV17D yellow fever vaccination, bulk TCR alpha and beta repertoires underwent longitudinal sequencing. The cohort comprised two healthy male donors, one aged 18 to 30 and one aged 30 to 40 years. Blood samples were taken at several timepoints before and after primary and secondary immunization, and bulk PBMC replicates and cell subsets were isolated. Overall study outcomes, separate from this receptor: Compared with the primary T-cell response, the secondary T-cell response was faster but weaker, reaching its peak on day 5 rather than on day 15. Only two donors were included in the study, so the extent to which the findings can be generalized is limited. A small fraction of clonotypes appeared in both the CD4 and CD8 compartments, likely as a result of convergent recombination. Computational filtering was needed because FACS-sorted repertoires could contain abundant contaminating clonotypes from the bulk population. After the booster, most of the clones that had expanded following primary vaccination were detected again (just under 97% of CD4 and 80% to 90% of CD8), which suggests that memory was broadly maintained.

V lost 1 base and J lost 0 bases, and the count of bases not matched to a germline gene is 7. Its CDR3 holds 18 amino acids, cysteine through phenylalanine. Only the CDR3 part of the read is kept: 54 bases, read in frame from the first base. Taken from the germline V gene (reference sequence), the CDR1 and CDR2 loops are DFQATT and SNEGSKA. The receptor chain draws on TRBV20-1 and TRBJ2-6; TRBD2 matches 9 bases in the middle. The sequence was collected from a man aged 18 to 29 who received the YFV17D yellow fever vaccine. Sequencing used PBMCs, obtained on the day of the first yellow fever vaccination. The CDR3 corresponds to CSARVRLAAASGANVLTF. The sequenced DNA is TGCAGTGCTAGAGTTCGACTAGCGGCGGCCTCTGGGGCCAACGTCCTGACTTTC.